The 13 T cell receptor beta chains below all came from one sample that was sequenced in a study of blood T cell repertoires in COVID-19. Sequenced by immunoSEQ multiplex PCR; TCRdb stores in-frame clones only, minus some. The table has around 140,000 clones, around 86% seen once; the top ten hold more than 8%. The sample taken for sequencing was peripheral blood. The receptors originated from a human donor in a cohort sampled during active COVID-19.

J is TRBJ2-7 and V is TRBV6-1; 7 bases are a match to TRBD2. V lost 3 bases and J lost 1; bases outside the gene matches: 9. Germline V gives CDR1 MNHNS, CDR2 SASEGT. The CDR3 is 16 residues long. The CDR3, as DNA: TGTGCCAGCAGTGACCAGCCTAGCGGCCGTTCCTACGAGCAGTACTTC. Translation gives CASSDQPSGRSYEQYF.

This clone was detected only a few times. The V call is TRBV4-1, the J call TRBJ2-5; D ambiguous. V lost 0 bases to trimming and J lost 1 base, with 9 bases between them. CDR3 length: 15 amino acids. Germline V gives CDR1 MGHRA, CDR2 YSYEKL. Here the CDR3 DNA reads TGCGCCAGCAGCCAAGATTACCGCAGCCAAGAGACCCAGTACTTC. Residues: CASSQDYRSQETQYF.

The chain uses TRBV7-2 and TRBJ2-3, with TRBD1 identical over 7 bases. CDR1 and CDR2 (germline): SGHTA, FQGNSA. CDR3 length: 14 residues. With 5 bases clipped from V and 2 bases from J, the junction kept 4 bases outside the gene matches. The CDR3 DNA reads as TGTGCCAGCAGCCCGGACAGGTTCACAGATACGCAGTATTTT. It encodes CASSPDRFTDTQYF.

This chain connects TRBV14 to TRBJ2-7, with TRBD2 matching over 13 bases. J gave up 7 bases and V 1 base, and 10 bases lay outside the gene matches. Germline V gives CDR1 SGHDN, CDR2 FVKESK. This CDR3 is 17 amino acids long. The CDR3 region is CASSQVPGLAGVEEQYF. In DNA form, the CDR3 reads TGTGCCAGCAGCCAAGTTCCCGGACTAGCGGGAGTGGAAGAGCAGTACTTC.

The chain has TRBV29-1 and TRBJ1-1; a possible D gene is TRBD1 (6 bases). The CDR3 contains 14 residues. V was cut by 5 bases and J by 3 bases, with 16 bases left in between. CDR1 and CDR2 (germline): SQVTM, ANQGSEA. The CDR3 is CSVNQAGADTEAFF. The CDR3 coding sequence is TGCAGCGTTAATCAAGCGGGGGCGGACACTGAAGCTTTCTTT.

This clone was detected only a few times. The chain carries TRBV5-6 and TRBJ1-4; D not certain. This CDR3 is built from 13 residues. Trimming cost V 0 bases and J 13 bases, with 13 bases left between them. From germline, CDR1 is SGHDT and CDR2 YYEEEE. In DNA, the CDR3 is TGTGCCAGCAGCTTGGACACCCCGGGAGCACTGTTTTTT. Amino acids: CASSLDTPGALFF.

The V gene is TRBV6-5, the J gene TRBJ2-6; TRBD2 aligns across 7 bases. CDR3 length equals 14 residues. V lost 8 bases to trimming and J lost 3 bases; unmatched junction nucleotides: 4. Per the germline V gene, CDR1 is MNHEY and CDR2 is SVGAGI. The DNA for the CDR3 is TGTGCCAGCCAAGGGGAGGGTGGGGCCAACGTCCTGACTTTC. Its translation: CASQGEGGANVLTF.

The V and J genes are TRBV7-9 and TRBJ2-1; D might be TRBD2 (5 bases). The germline CDR1 and CDR2 sequences are SEHNR and FQNEAQ (reference sequence). V dropped 4 bases and J dropped 6 bases, with 13 bases sitting between them. CDR3 length equals 14 residues. The CDR3 DNA reads as TGTGCCAGCAGCTCGGGAATGGGAGCCAATGAGCAGTTCTTC. It codes for CASSSGMGANEQFF.

This sequence joins TRBV20-1 and TRBJ2-7; D is possibly TRBD2 (6 bases). Per the germline V gene, CDR1 is DFQATT and CDR2 is SNEGSKA (reference sequence). This CDR3 is 11 amino acids long. Deletions cut 6 bases from V and 3 bases from J, with 9 bases between. CDR3 loop: CSAGDFYEQYF. CDR3 DNA: TGCAGTGCGGGGGACTTCTACGAGCAGTACTTC.

The J gene is TRBJ2-1, the V gene TRBV24-1; 8 bases align to TRBD2. CDR3 length equals 16 residues. In germline, CDR1 is KGHDR, CDR2 SFDVKD. The trim removed 2 bases at V and 2 bases at J, leaving 4 bases unmatched. In DNA form, the CDR3 reads TGTGCCACCAGTGATTCTATAGCGGGGACCTACAATGAGCAGTTCTTC. It yields the protein CATSDSIAGTYNEQFF.

This rearrangement joins TRBV6-5 to TRBJ2-7; the D gene is possibly TRBD2 (6 bases). The CDR3 runs 15 residues. Trimming shortened V by 1 base and J by 3 bases, and 13 bases separated the two germline ends. CDR1 is MNHEY and CDR2 is SVGAGI in the germline V gene. The CDR3 sequence is CASSYWRGPIYEQYF. Here the CDR3 DNA reads TGTGCCAGCAGTTACTGGAGGGGTCCCATCTACGAGCAGTACTTC.

V gene TRBV1 combines with J gene TRBJ2-5; the D call of TRBD2 is as the table states it, not checked on the DNA. TRBV1 is an annotated pseudogene. This CDR3 is 14 amino acids long. The CDR3 DNA is TGCACCAGCAGCCACTCGGGGGACCAAGAGACCCAGTACTTC. Translating it yields CTSSHSGDQETQYF.

This clone was detected once. An end of the junction does not agree with germline; a read error may underlie this. The CDR3, as DNA: TGTGCCAGCGGCTTGGGGAGGATGGTGGCCTACAATGAGCAGTTCTTC. Protein sequence: CASGLGRMVAYNEQFF. This chain connects TRBV5-6 to TRBJ2-1, with D perhaps TRBD2 (6 bases). Germline assignment: CDR1 SGHDT and CDR2 YYEEEE. The CDR3 length is 16 residues.